These T cell receptor beta chains were read from a single sample in a study of post-analysis software for immune sequencing data. From the PCR reads, TCRdb called clonotypes with MiXCR, one entry per CDR3 protein. The sample consists of fewer than 900,000 distinct CDR3 sequences, roughly 46% of them appearing once. Sequenced sample: blood. The receptors here all came from a girl under 18 with multiple sclerosis. Both conserved end residues are part of each CDR3. Fields, in order: D gene, V gene, clone size, J gene, CDR3 DNA, CDR3 protein. The D gene is left open where the match is weak. Clone size is given for some rows only: seen once, a few or many times, or a class if the clone is expanded.

NA	TRBV29-1	NA	TRBJ1-2	TGCAGCGTTGAAGTGGGGGCGGTGAATGGTGGCTACACCTTC	CSVEVGAVNGGYTF
NA	TRBV15	few	TRBJ1-2	TGTGCCACCAGCAGAGATCTACAAAACTATGGCTACACCTTC	CATSRDLQNYGYTF
TRBD1	TRBV4-1	NA	TRBJ2-5	TGCGCCAGCCGGGGACAGAGCGAGACCCAGTACTTC	CASRGQSETQYF
NA	TRBV7-6	few	TRBJ2-7	TGTGCCAGCAGCTTAAGGGGGGCTGCCTACGAGCAGTACTTC	CASSLRGAAYEQYF
TRBD2	TRBV29-1	NA	TRBJ2-1	TGCAGCGTTGAAACTAGCGGGAGTTACAATGAGCAGTTCTTC	CSVETSGSYNEQFF
NA	TRBV25-1	few	TRBJ2-1	TGTGCCAGCACTCGACTAGACAATGAGCAGTTCTTC	CASTRLDNEQFF
NA	TRBV9	few	TRBJ2-3	TGTGCCAGCAGCAGGAAGGATACCACAGATACGCAGTATTTT	CASSRKDTTDTQYF
NA	TRBV6-5	NA	TRBJ2-1	TGTGCCAGCAGTTACGTCTCTGTCGACGCCGAGCAGTTCTTC	CASSYVSVDAEQFF
NA	TRBV7-9	NA	TRBJ2-1	TGTGCCAGCAGCTTAGCAGGGCGGACTGGAGGGCCAGACTACGATGAGCAGTTCTTC	CASSLAGRTGGPDYDEQFF
NA	TRBV11-3	once	TRBJ2-4	TGTGCCAGCAGCTTACAAAGGTTTGACATTCAGTACTTC	CASSLQRFDIQYF
TRBD1	TRBV15	few	TRBJ2-1	TGTGCCACCGGCCTTAACACAGGGGGCGGGTGGAATGAGCAGTTCTTC	CATGLNTGGGWNEQFF
NA	TRBV29-1	few	TRBJ2-5	TGCAGCGTTGAAGTCCGGGGGCAATTCGGGTCCCAGTACTTC	CSVEVRGQFGSQYF
NA	TRBV6-6	NA	TRBJ1-2	TGTGCCAGCAGTTCACTGCTTAACTATGGCTACACCTTC	CASSSLLNYGYTF
NA	TRBV7-2	once	TRBJ2-1	TGTGCCAGCAGCTTAACGGGCTCGAGGGAGAATGAGCAGTTCTTC	CASSLTGSRENEQFF
NA	TRBV10-3	NA	TRBJ1-2	TGTGCCATCAGTGAGGACAGACCCGGCGGGTTTGATGGCTACACCTTC	CAISEDRPGGFDGYTF
NA	TRBV28	NA	TRBJ1-2	TGTGCCAGCAGTGCAGGGGCCTTGGGCTACACCTTC	CASSAGALGYTF
NA	TRBV27	NA	TRBJ2-7	TGTGCCAGCAGCCTCCAGCGGACGTTTCTCTACGAGCAGTACTTC	CASSLQRTFLYEQYF
TRBD2	TRBV6-5	NA	TRBJ2-3	TGTGCCAGCAGTTACTCGCTCGCGGGAGTGGATACGCAGTATTTT	CASSYSLAGVDTQYF
TRBD2	TRBV9	NA	TRBJ2-7	TGTGCCAGCAGCGTGGGGACTAGCGGCACCTACGAGCAGTACTTC	CASSVGTSGTYEQYF
TRBD1	TRBV5-1	few	TRBJ1-1	TGCGCCAGCAGCCCGACCGGGACAGGGTCCCCGGGGCCTGAAGCTTTCTTT	CASSPTGTGSPGPEAFF
NA	TRBV9	few	TRBJ1-4	TGTGCCAGCAGCGTAGCGGGTGGTAATGAAAAACTGTTTTTT	CASSVAGGNEKLFF
TRBD1	TRBV29-1	NA	TRBJ2-2	TGCAGCGTCGACAGGGGGGGGACCGGGGAGCTGTTTTTT	CSVDRGGTGELFF
TRBD1	TRBV4-1	NA	TRBJ2-1	TGCGCCAGCAGCCAAGTGACAGGGGGCGATGAGCAGTTCTTC	CASSQVTGGDEQFF
TRBD2	TRBV6-5	many	TRBJ2-7	TGCGCCAGCAGTCGCGGGGGATCCTACGAGCAGTACTTC	CASSRGGSYEQYF
TRBD2	TRBV20-1	NA	TRBJ2-5	TGCAGTGCTACCGCGACTAGCGGGAGGGAAGAGACCCAGTACTTC	CSATATSGREETQYF
TRBD1	TRBV20-1	NA	TRBJ1-2	TGCAGTGCTAACATAGGACAGGCTTTCTGCTATGGCTACACCTTC	CSANIGQAFCYGYTF
NA	TRBV29-1	NA	TRBJ2-2	TGCAGCGTTGAGGGCTTTAACACCGGGGAGCTGTTTTTT	CSVEGFNTGELFF
TRBD1	TRBV20-1	few	TRBJ1-6	TGCAGTGCTAGACCCGGACAGGGCTATAATTCACCCCTCCACTTT	CSARPGQGYNSPLHF
NA	TRBV10-3	few	TRBJ2-5	TGTGCCATCAGTTCAGGGATGCGGGAGACCCAGTACTTC	CAISSGMRETQYF
TRBD2	TRBV20-1	NA	TRBJ2-2	TGCAGTGCTAGAGAAGGGGCTAGCGGGAGAGGTAGCACCGGGGTGCTGTTTTTT	CSAREGASGRGSTGVLFF
TRBD1	TRBV2	NA	TRBJ2-4	TGTGCCAGCAGTCTCCGGACAGGGGAAAACATTCAGTACTTC	CASSLRTGENIQYF
NA	TRBV6-1	NA	TRBJ2-3	TGTGCCAGCAGTGAAAGTGGGGGGGCGGCTGTTACGCAGTATTTT	CASSESGGAAVTQYF
NA	TRBV29-1	few	TRBJ2-7	TGCAGCGCCACCTGGGGCTACGAGCAGTACTTC	CSATWGYEQYF
NA	TRBV5-6	few	TRBJ2-1	TGTGCCAGCAGCTCTTACGGTGAGCAGTTCTTC	CASSSYGEQFF
NA	TRBV30	NA	TRBJ2-3	TGTGCCTTCGGACACATGCTCACAGATACGCAGTATTTT	CAFGHMLTDTQYF
NA	TRBV15	NA	TRBJ2-7	TGTGCCACCAGCAGAGAGGGTGGAGAAACCTACGAGCAGTACTTC	CATSREGGETYEQYF
TRBD2	TRBV6-6	NA	TRBJ2-7	TGTGCCAGCAGTTTCAAACTAGCGGGAGCCTACGAGCAGTACTTC	CASSFKLAGAYEQYF
NA	TRBV24-1	NA	TRBJ2-5	TGTGCCACCAGGGTATCCGGTCGAGAGACCCAGTACTTC	CATRVSGRETQYF
NA	TRBV20-1	NA	TRBJ2-2	TGCAGTGCTAGGGGTCGGGGCGATGCGAACACCGGGGAGCTGTTTTTT	CSARGRGDANTGELFF
NA	TRBV6-2/TRBV6-3	NA	TRBJ1-5	TGTGCCAGCAGTTATTCGGCCTGGGCCCCCGGTGATCCCCAGCATTTT	CASSYSAWAPGDPQHF
NA	TRBV25-1	NA	TRBJ2-1	TGTGCCAGCAGTGAATATACAGCCTTGGCCAATGAGCAGTTCTTC	CASSEYTALANEQFF
NA	TRBV6-5	NA	TRBJ2-2	TGTGCCAGCGGTACAGCGAACACCGGGGAGCTGTTTTTT	CASGTANTGELFF
TRBD2	TRBV6-2/TRBV6-3	few	TRBJ2-1	TGTGCCAGCAGTTTGGCGGCTAGCGGGAGGATCTACAATGAGCAGTTCTTC	CASSLAASGRIYNEQFF
NA	TRBV21-1	NA	TRBJ2-5	TGTGCCAGCAGCAACATGAAGGACCAAGAGACCCAGTACTTC	CASSNMKDQETQYF
TRBD2	TRBV20-1	NA	TRBJ2-5	TGCAGTGCTAGAGGTAGCGGGTACCAAGAGACCCAGTACTTC	CSARGSGYQETQYF
NA	TRBV12-3/TRBV12-4	NA	TRBJ1-5	TGTGCCAGCAGTCACAGTACTCAGGTACAGCCCCAGCATTTT	CASSHSTQVQPQHF
NA	TRBV20-1	many	TRBJ2-1	TGCAGTGCTAGTCGTTCAAATGAGCAGTTCTTC	CSASRSNEQFF
NA	TRBV7-9	few	TRBJ2-5	TGTGCCAGCGAAACGGTCCGGGGGACCCAGTACTTC	CASETVRGTQYF
TRBD1	TRBV18	NA	TRBJ1-4	TGTGCCAGCTCACCCGGACAGGGGGTCGGAGATGAAAAACTGTTTTTT	CASSPGQGVGDEKLFF
TRBD2	TRBV20-1	few	TRBJ2-1	TGCAGTGCTAGAGCCGCCCGACTAGCGGGAGGGTCCTACAATGAGCAGTTCTTC	CSARAARLAGGSYNEQFF
NA	TRBV12-3/TRBV12-4	few	TRBJ2-7	TGTGCCAGCATCTCAGGGGACGAGCAGTACTTC	CASISGDEQYF
TRBD1	TRBV27	few	TRBJ1-1	TGTGCCAGCAGTTTCGGGACAGGGACCACTGAAGCTTTCTTT	CASSFGTGTTEAFF
NA	TRBV7-6	NA	TRBJ2-7	TGTGCCAGCAGCTTAGACCCTGGCGCCCTCTCCTACGAGCAGTACTTC	CASSLDPGALSYEQYF
TRBD2	TRBV20-1	NA	TRBJ2-1	TGCAGTGCTAGAGGGCGGGGACTAGGTGACAAATATGAGCAGTTCTTC	CSARGRGLGDKYEQFF
NA	TRBV7-6	few	TRBJ2-7	TGTGCCAGCAGCTCGGGAGTGACTTCCTACGAGCAGTACTTC	CASSSGVTSYEQYF